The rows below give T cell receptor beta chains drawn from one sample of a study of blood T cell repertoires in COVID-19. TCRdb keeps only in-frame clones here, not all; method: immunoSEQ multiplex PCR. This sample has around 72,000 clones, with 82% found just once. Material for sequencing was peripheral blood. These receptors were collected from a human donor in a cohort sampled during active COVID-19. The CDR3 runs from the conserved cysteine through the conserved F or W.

CASSQDGNRRPGDTDTQYF TRBJ2-3 TRBV4-3
CASRPQGARHEQYF TRBJ2-7 TRBV2
CASSLARNRGYEQYF TRBJ2-7 TRBV11-2
CASRAAGSSYNEQFF TRBJ2-1 TRBV7-2
CASKVGEDTEAFF TRBJ1-1 TRBV6-5
CASSLDGGQPQHF TRBJ1-5 TRBV7-2
CAWSEQGASNQPQHF TRBJ1-5 TRBV30
CASSLYRGGGYTF TRBJ1-2 TRBV3-1/TRBV3-2
CASSSPGTPNEQFF TRBJ2-1 TRBV5-4
CASSPQGLEKLFF TRBJ1-4 TRBV3-1/TRBV3-2
CATSRIRGNNEKLFF TRBJ1-4 TRBV15
CATSGVTSGGAQNEQFF TRBJ2-1 TRBV24-1
CASSEGSGLAVRELFF TRBJ2-2 TRBV9
CATSSIGVEAFF TRBJ1-1 TRBV15
CASSSGELRTEAFF TRBJ1-1 TRBV11-2
CASSPQGEGTEAFF TRBJ1-1 TRBV18
CASSPADRGRWEQYF TRBJ2-7 TRBV18
CAISDGTRNQPQHF TRBJ1-5 TRBV10-3
CASLTGSRYEQYF TRBJ2-7 TRBV10-1
CSARDGAWAFF TRBJ1-1 TRBV20-1
CASSRGGEADTQYF TRBJ2-3 TRBV6-5
CASSLVDRSTNEKLFF TRBJ1-4 TRBV5-6
CASSEPGNYGYTF TRBJ1-2 TRBV6-1
CASSSGGEGGEQYF TRBJ2-7 TRBV28
CASSPTGQGAGVNTEAFF TRBJ1-1 TRBV5-4
CASSMDRGLGEQYF TRBJ2-7 TRBV7-9
CASSPPAGLRLFF TRBJ1-4 TRBV9
CASSLTGMSNQPQHF TRBJ1-5 TRBV6-2/TRBV6-3
CASTSGGNYGYTF TRBJ1-2 TRBV7-2
CASSTGAYNSPLHF TRBJ1-6 TRBV19
CASSPGGLDGYTF TRBJ1-2 TRBV5-6